The sample holds one count of the clone carrying this T cell receptor beta chain. Its antigen is as yet unknown. A much bigger clone sits one base away, suggesting this may be a read error. These data originate in a study of blood T cells in healthy people across ages. Study results and limitations: PBMCs were not sorted, which prevented a conclusive comparison of naive versus antigen-experienced cells. Diversity was higher, and naive CD4+ cells more numerous, in long-lived donors than in aged donors. Per million T cells, the diversity of TCR beta decreased roughly linearly as age advanced.

The use of a sample-barcoded 5' primer and a J-beta primer mix characterized a second PCR of roughly 6 to 11 cycles. CDR3-containing paired-end reads numbering at least 2.5 million came from each sample. TCRdb reanalysed the 5' RACE reads using MiXCR and keeps one entry per CDR3 protein. The top ten clones hold about 11% of a sample with 1.6 million or so distinct CDR3 sequences, 30% to 35% of them seen once. Germline assignment: CDR1 SGHTA and CDR2 FQGNSA. This CDR3 spans 16 amino acids. This TCR came from a woman aged 30 to 39 in good health. Material: blood. The rearrangement links TRBV7-2 to TRBJ2-3; D may correspond to TRBD1 or TRBD2 (5 bases each). The CDR3 loop reads CANSLMGRGGTDTQYF. The CDR3 region has the DNA TGTGCCAACAGCTTAATGGGACGCGGCGGCACAGATACGCAGTATTTT.